What follows are 8 T cell receptor beta chains derived from one specimen sequenced in a study of blood T cell repertoires in COVID-19. Produced via immunoSEQ multiplex PCR; TCRdb's table is partial and in-frame only. The table shows some 260,000 clones, with approximately 79% occurring only once. The sequencing sample was made of peripheral blood. Source of these receptors: a middle-aged woman with active or convalescent COVID-19.

The V gene is TRBV18, the J gene TRBJ1-1; possible D gene TRBD1, 5 bases. Germline CDR1 is KGHSH and CDR2 is LQKENI. Trimming removed 2 bases at V and 11 bases at J, with 12 bases between. The CDR3 is 12 amino acids. This CDR3 reads CASSPIQGGAFF. As DNA, the CDR3 is TGTGCCAGCTCACCAATCCAGGGAGGGGCTTTCTTT.

The table lists this clone with a few counts. This chain links TRBV9 with TRBJ1-4; no reliable D call. In germline, CDR1 is SGDLS, CDR2 YYNGEE. The CDR3 consists of 15 residues. Between the trimmed V and J ends, which lost 2 bases and 2 bases, there was a span of 10 bases. The CDR3 sequence: CASSVQVGTNEKLFF. Written as DNA, the CDR3 is TGTGCCAGCAGCGTCCAGGTTGGGACTAATGAAAAACTGTTTTTT.

The chain recombines TRBV5-1 with TRBJ1-2, with TRBD1 matching 8 bases. Germline values: CDR1 SGHRS, CDR2 YFSETQ. The trim removed 4 bases at V and 5 bases at J, leaving 7 bases unmatched. This CDR3 region has 14 residues. The CDR3 region has the DNA TGCGCCAGCAGCACCCCGGACAGGGAGTATGGCTACACCTTC. Protein: CASSTPDREYGYTF.

This chain connects TRBV14 to TRBJ2-5; 10 bases match TRBD2. J lost 4 bases, V lost 1 base, and 9 bases had no gene match. The CDR3 consists of 17 residues. Looked up from germline, CDR1 is SGHDN and CDR2 is FVKESK. CDR3: CASSQGNSGGIGETQYF. The CDR3 coding sequence is TGTGCCAGCAGCCAAGGGAATAGCGGGGGGATCGGAGAGACCCAGTACTTC.

A remark on this clone: This same CDR3 is encoded by further DNA sequences in the sample. This chain uses TRBV14 with TRBJ1-4; 8 nucleotides match TRBD1. CDR1 and CDR2 from the germline V gene are SGHDN and FVKESK. V trimming: 4 bases; J trimming: 8 bases; junction bases outside the gene matches: 6. The CDR3 is 14 residues long. The CDR3 bases are TGTGCCAGCAGCCCCCGGACAGGGAGCGAAAAACTGTTTTTT. Protein product: CASSPRTGSEKLFF.

CDR3 residues: CASNKRGVDTQYF. The CDR3 DNA is TGTGCCAGCAATAAGCGGGGGGTAGATACGCAGTATTTT. The rearrangement uses TRBV6-5 and TRBJ2-3; 9 positions match TRBD2. CDR3 length: 13 amino acids. CDR1 MNHEY and CDR2 SVGAGI come from the germline V gene. V dropped 7 bases and J dropped 5; count of bases not matched to a gene: 4.

The V gene is TRBV28, the J gene TRBJ1-2; D not certain. V was cut by 8 bases and J by 2 bases, with 12 bases left in between. The CDR3 is 13 residues long. From germline, CDR1 is MDHEN and CDR2 SYDVKM. The CDR3 sequence is CASGRVSNYGYTF. DNA of the CDR3: TGTGCCAGCGGTCGGGTCTCCAACTATGGCTACACCTTC.

The genes are TRBV7-4 and TRBJ2-7; TRBD1 agrees at 9 bases. Unmatched junction bases numbered 10, after V lost 1 base and J lost 6 bases. Looked up from germline, CDR1 is SGHVT and CDR2 is SQSDAQ. This CDR3 is built from 16 residues. The CDR3 DNA is TGTGCCAGCAGCTTAGTTTGGGACAGGGTGGCACCCGAGCAGTACGTC. Translation gives CASSLVWDRVAPEQYV.